This entry lists 10 T cell receptor beta chains sequenced from one sample in a study of human T cells and chemical hapten exposure. Time point indicated: patch test 2, 6 weeks after DPC sensitization. Treatment: therapeutic diphenylcyclopropenone sensitization with weekly scalp DPC. The authors' total RNA extraction used unfractionated whole blood. TCRdb reanalysed the RACE reads using MiXCR and keeps one entry per CDR3 protein. The sample includes 35,000 to 50,000 distinct CDR3 sequences, roughly 9% of them seen just once. Here the sequenced sample was whole blood, taken in connection with sensitization to the hapten diphenylcyclopropenone (DPC). The receptors come from a woman aged 25 to 39 with alopecia areata. Some clones in this sample may be carry-over from other donors' samples.

A remark on this clonotype: A much more abundant neighbour one base away suggests this may be a read error. The chain couples TRBV6-5 to TRBJ1-3, with TRBD1 matching 8 bases. Germline CDR1 is MNHEY and CDR2 is SVGAGI. The CDR3 has 17 residues. The J segment lost 0 bases and the V segment lost 2 bases, leaving 6 bases of the junction unmatched. CDR3 loop: CASSYTGQEPSGNTIYF. CDR3 in DNA: TGTGCCAGCAGTTACACGGGACAGGAGCCCTCTGGAAACACCATATATTTT.

This clonotype was detected ten times or more. CDR3 DNA sequence: TGTGCCAGTAGTATAGTGGCAGCAACTAATGAAAAACTGTTTTTT. It translates to CASSIVAATNEKLFF. The chain has TRBV19 and TRBJ1-4; D is undetermined. Germline V CDR1 and CDR2: LNHDA, SQIVND (reference sequence). The CDR3 contains 15 residues. The V end lost 1 base, the J end lost 0 bases, and 6 bases lay between the germline ends.

V gene TRBV28 combines with J gene TRBJ1-5, with unresolved D. CDR1 MDHEN and CDR2 SYDVKM come from the germline V gene. The CDR3 runs 13 residues. V lost 10 bases and J lost 2, with 12 bases in between. This chain's CDR3 is CATISRGNQPQHF. In nucleotides, the CDR3 is TGTGCCACCATCTCTAGGGGCAATCAGCCCCAGCATTTT. Combining the CDR3 with reference TRBV28 and TRBJ1-5 gives the whole variable domain DVKVTQSSRYLVKRTGEKVFLECVQDMDHENMFWYRQDPGLGLRLIYFSYDVKMKEKGDIPEGYSVSREKKERFSLILESASTNQTSMYLCATISRGNQPQHFGDGTRLSIL.

This clonotype was observed many times. Here the CDR3 DNA reads TGCGCCAGCAGCTTACAGAAAGTGGGCGAGCAGTACTTC. It is translated as CASSLQKVGEQYF. V usage is TRBV5-1 and J usage is TRBJ2-7; D is undetermined. Trimming removed 2 bases from V and 6 bases from J, with 12 bases in between. The CDR3 has 13 residues. Germline CDR1 and CDR2: SGHRS and YFSETQ.

This clonotype was observed a few times. The chain couples TRBV19 to TRBJ2-6; tentative D call: TRBD2 (6 bases). The CDR3 is 18 residues long. Germline V gives CDR1 LNHDA, CDR2 SQIVND (reference sequence). V was trimmed by 7 bases and J by 0 bases, leaving 19 bases between them. For the CDR3, the DNA is TGTGCCAGTACCGGTCTGGGGGGTGTAAGCTCTGGGGCCAACGTCCTGACTTTC. Protein product: CASTGLGGVSSGANVLTF. The full variable domain, in which reference TRBV19 and TRBJ2-6 provide the parts outside the CDR3, is DGGITQSPKYLFRKEGQNVTLSCEQNLNHDAMYWYRQDPGQGLRLIYYSQIVNDFQKGDIAEGYSVSREKKESFPLTVTSAQKNPTAFYLCASTGLGGVSSGANVLTFGAGSRLTVL.

This clonotype came up a few times. The J gene is TRBJ1-6, the V gene TRBV23-1; tentative D call: TRBD1 (5 bases). TRBV23-1 has ORF status, its function being uncertain. The CDR3 length is 16 residues. Trimming pared 0 bases from V and 5 bases from J, leaving 11 bases between. Here the CDR3 reads CASSQSGRANNSPLHF. The DNA of the CDR3 is TGCGCCAGCAGTCAATCGGGCAGGGCGAATAATTCACCCCTCCACTTT.

The chain employs TRBV19 and TRBJ2-1; D perhaps matches TRBD2 (5 bases). The germline V and J ends were trimmed by 4 bases and 3 bases, with 7 bases remaining between them. CDR1 is LNHDA, CDR2 SQIVND, per germline (reference sequence). The CDR3 loop spans 13 amino acids. CDR3 bases: TGTGCCAGTAGTACCGCGGGCTACAATGAGCAGTTCTTC. Protein: CASSTAGYNEQFF.

This clonotype came up many times. The chain links TRBV6-2 or TRBV6-3 to TRBJ2-4; 8 nucleotides align to TRBD1. The CDR3 covers 16 residues. CDR1 is MNHEY and CDR2 is SVGEGT in the germline V gene. V lost 6 bases, J lost 2 bases, and 9 bases stayed unmatched. Here the CDR3 reads CASRQGQDTTKNIQYF. The DNA of the CDR3 is TGTGCCAGCAGGCAGGGACAGGACACTACCAAAAACATTCAGTACTTC.

The chain combines TRBV7-2 with TRBJ2-2; 8 nucleotides agree with TRBD2. The germline V gene has CDR1 SGHTA and CDR2 FQGNSA. The J segment lost 2 bases and the V segment lost 8 bases, leaving 13 bases of the junction unmatched. The CDR3 has 17 amino acids. The CDR3 DNA reads as TGTGCCAGCGTTGGGCCAGCGGGGGTATTTAACACCGGGGAGCTGTTTTTT. As protein: CASVGPAGVFNTGELFF.

This clonotype was detected only a few times. The chain's CDR3 is CASSVDMYGYTF. The CDR3 nucleotides are TGTGCCAGCAGCGTGGACATGTATGGCTACACCTTC. The chain is built from TRBV7-9 and TRBJ1-2; D perhaps matches TRBD1 (5 bases). The CDR3 is 12 residues long. Trimming removed 5 bases from V and 5 bases from J, with 9 bases in between. CDR1 and CDR2 (germline): SEHNR, FQNEAQ (reference sequence).